The source of this TCR beta chain is a study of T cell responses to AZD1222 COVID-19 vaccine. Study results and limitations: It should be noted that donors were predominantly white British and more often female, and clonal diversity was possibly underestimated. Vaccine-associated CD4 TCRs ranged over spike, dominating at 160-218 and 743-854.

Notes on this clone: What it binds is not known.

The ends were cut back, 7 bases at V and 4 bases at J, with 16 bases in the middle. Germline assignment: CDR1 ENHRY and CDR2 SYGVKD. The CDR3 sequence is 14 residues long. Libraries were prepared by immunoSEQ multiplex PCR; TCRdb keeps only in-frame clonotypes and omits some of them. The table shows approximately 88,000 clones, with about 91% occurring only once. The sample here was peripheral blood, taken on day 0 of AZD1222 vaccination. The J gene is TRBJ1-2, the V gene TRBV10-3; D not certain. This receptor was obtained from an adult in good health. In DNA, the CDR3 is TGTGCCATCATGGGTGCCAGTCGGGGCTATGGCTACACCTTC. Amino acid sequence: CAIMGASRGYGYTF.